This T cell receptor beta chain originates from a study of T cell repertoires in ileal Crohn's disease. Study background: Operated complications were stricturing disease (approximately 61%) and penetrating disease (approximately 39%). Overall study results and limits: Clonality above 26.8% at surgery always came with endoscopic recurrence.

This clone came up once. Its specificity is unknown. The germline V gene encodes CDR1 SNHLY and CDR2 FYNNEI. Trimming removed 7 bases from V and 0 bases from J, with 10 bases in between. This CDR3 region has 14 residues. Repertoires were generated with immunoSEQ multiplex PCR, while TCRdb's copy carries only in-frame clones and drops some. The repertoire consists of around 8,600 clones, with around 76% occurring once and the leading ten covering about 4.5%. The sequencing sample was made of ileal tissue. The V and J genes are TRBV2 and TRBJ1-3, with unresolved D. The TCR originated in an adult with Crohn's disease. The CDR3 nucleotides read TGTGCCAGCACCGGACTGCGCTCTGGAAACACCATATATTTT. Its translation: CASTGLRSGNTIYF.